What follows describes a single T cell receptor (beta chain). Its cognate antigen has yet to be identified. Base qualities are not provided; no much larger clone lies one nucleotide away. Positive SARS-CoV-2 PCR tests in the convalescent patients dated from March to December 2020, before Alpha, Beta and Delta variants emerged in the United States. Ficoll-Paque Plus gradient centrifugation was used to isolate PBMCs from whole blood, and the isolated PBMCs were then either used fresh or cryopreserved at -140C. This record comes from a study of vaccination and CD4 T cells after COVID-19 (dated by TCRdb to the early 2020s). Broadly, across the study: Every convalescent patient had a positive nasal swab PCR test for SARS-CoV-2, with mild disease in under ten patients and severe disease in one. Six males and four females were included in the convalescent cohort, with two Hispanic individuals, seven Caucasians, two Asians and one multiracial person represented. Two doses of either the Pfizer-BioNTech BNT162b2 vaccine (n=8) or the Moderna mRNA-1273 vaccine (n=2) were administered to participants. Post-COVID blood samples from convalescent patients were collected a median of 101 days after diagnosis, with a range of roughly 35 to 170 days. Post-vaccine blood samples were obtained a median of approximately 74 days after the second vaccine dose, with a range of 14 to 241 days. In some eleven COVID-19 convalescent patients and a handful of infection-naive healthy vaccine recipients, researchers compared the spike-specific CD4+ TCR repertoire from before mRNA vaccination with the repertoire from after.

What the work shows at the level of the full study, not this receptor alone: An increase in the median number of SARS-CoV-2-reactive clonotypes from 20 to 25 after infection to roughly 36 after vaccination was observed, but the change was not found to be significant. Of the vaccine-specific clones found in convalescent patients, nearly all (304 of 307) were mono-reactive for SARS-CoV-2 spike instead of being cross-reactive with common cold coronaviruses. Relatively few convalescent patients were included in the study, and early timepoints after natural infection were not analyzed. In convalescent patients, a median approximately 86% of post-vaccine SARS-CoV-2-reactive clones were detected only after vaccination, and vaccine-specific priming was suggested by this finding.

CDR1 and CDR2 are drawn from the germline V gene (reference sequence): SSHAT, FNYEAQ. Inclusive of the bounding cysteine and phenylalanine, the CDR3 is 13 residues long. Only the CDR3 DNA stays, 39 bases, in frame from base 1. V lost 3 bases and J lost 6 bases; the stretch between them is 10 bases long. Receptor amplification or capture employed PCR. Sequencing used an Illumina iSeq 100. In the authors' own workflow: Non-productive sequences were filtered out, and CDR3s that did not start with C, did not end with F or W, or were shorter than 7 amino acids were discarded. Using R version 3.6.1, CDR3 homology was evaluated through Levenshtein distances (stringdist) along with unrooted phylogenetic trees (ape). TCRdb itself trimmed the public reads at Q25 with fastp, ran MiXCR and retained productive beta chains. Merged by CDR3 protein, the rows form single entries marked with the most common genes and DNA. TCRdb's processing, not the authors', yielded these V and J calls. The sample includes 20,000 or so distinct CDR3 sequences, with around 64% observed a single time. Clones ranked in the top ten supply 1% to 1.3% of the sample.

This chain is built from TRBV7-7 and TRBJ2-3; a confident D gene designation cannot be given. The clonotype was recovered from a human donor who had recovered from COVID-19. Sequencing used CD4+ T cells from blood, obtained after SARS-CoV-2 vaccination. The CDR3 reads as follows: CASSFGIFDTQYF. The sequence in DNA is TGTGCCAGCAGCTTTGGTATCTTCGATACGCAGTATTTT.